The rows below give T cell receptor beta chains drawn from one sample of a study of blood T cell repertoires in COVID-19. Sequencing used immunoSEQ multiplex PCR; TCRdb keeps in-frame clones, though not all of them. This table holds over 250,000 clones, approximately 85% found once. Sample: peripheral blood. These receptors originate from a woman in her 70s with acute or convalescent COVID-19. CDR3s leave out the opening cysteine and the closing phenylalanine or tryptophan. Fields, in order: CDR3 protein, V gene, J gene, CDR3 length.

CDR3 protein: ASSLERSGGTSGMIADTQY; V gene: TRBV5-1; J gene: TRBJ2-3; CDR3 length: 19
CDR3 protein: ASSLEQGSEQF; V gene: TRBV11-2; J gene: TRBJ2-1; CDR3 length: 11
CDR3 protein: ASRAGGSSDTQY; V gene: TRBV19; J gene: TRBJ2-3; CDR3 length: 12
CDR3 protein: ASSFQGGSPLH; V gene: TRBV5-4; J gene: TRBJ1-6; CDR3 length: 11
CDR3 protein: ASALRGGGNYGYT; V gene: TRBV7-9; J gene: TRBJ1-2; CDR3 length: 13
CDR3 protein: ASSIDRGNYGYT; V gene: TRBV5-1; J gene: TRBJ1-2; CDR3 length: 12
CDR3 protein: ATYQDEREKLF; V gene: TRBV24-1; J gene: TRBJ1-4; CDR3 length: 11
CDR3 protein: ASSYSRPSGNQPQH; V gene: TRBV6-6; J gene: TRBJ1-5; CDR3 length: 14
CDR3 protein: SASLGGRWDEQF; V gene: TRBV20-1; J gene: TRBJ2-1; CDR3 length: 12
CDR3 protein: ASTPDRGGNTIY; V gene: TRBV25-1; J gene: TRBJ1-3; CDR3 length: 12
CDR3 protein: ASSPDRAASPLH; V gene: TRBV10-1; J gene: TRBJ1-6; CDR3 length: 12
CDR3 protein: ASSLISLNEQF; V gene: TRBV7-2; J gene: TRBJ2-1; CDR3 length: 11
CDR3 protein: ASSPPGDRTEAF; V gene: TRBV18; J gene: TRBJ1-1; CDR3 length: 12
CDR3 protein: ASSLEQGLEDYGYT; V gene: TRBV5-1; J gene: TRBJ1-2; CDR3 length: 14
CDR3 protein: ASSSSGGTYNEQF; V gene: TRBV5-1; J gene: TRBJ2-1; CDR3 length: 13
CDR3 protein: ASSRTGEEGYT; V gene: TRBV7-9; J gene: TRBJ1-2; CDR3 length: 11
CDR3 protein: ASSEGGTVYGYT; V gene: TRBV6-1; J gene: TRBJ1-2; CDR3 length: 12
CDR3 protein: SGTVNTEAF; V gene: TRBV20-1; J gene: TRBJ1-1; CDR3 length: 9
CDR3 protein: ASSRGHARGNTIY; V gene: TRBV19; J gene: TRBJ1-3; CDR3 length: 13
CDR3 protein: ASSRDSNYGYT; V gene: TRBV18; J gene: TRBJ1-2; CDR3 length: 11
CDR3 protein: ASSDRTGANEQF; V gene: TRBV18; J gene: TRBJ2-1; CDR3 length: 12
CDR3 protein: AARQATDSPLH; V gene: TRBV25-1; J gene: TRBJ1-6; CDR3 length: 11
CDR3 protein: ASSKQGGQYNEQF; V gene: TRBV18; J gene: TRBJ2-1; CDR3 length: 13
CDR3 protein: SVWGDRQHGYT; V gene: TRBV29-1; J gene: TRBJ1-2; CDR3 length: 11
CDR3 protein: ASSLTGGASNEAF; V gene: TRBV5-1; J gene: TRBJ1-1; CDR3 length: 13
CDR3 protein: ASGPGQANTGELF; V gene: TRBV7-8; J gene: TRBJ2-2; CDR3 length: 13
CDR3 protein: ASSHGQNSTPLH; V gene: TRBV5-4; J gene: TRBJ1-6; CDR3 length: 12
CDR3 protein: ASSLDRDRNSPLH; V gene: TRBV5-4; J gene: TRBJ1-6; CDR3 length: 13
CDR3 protein: ASTLDRRWGYT; V gene: TRBV2; J gene: TRBJ1-2; CDR3 length: 11
CDR3 protein: ASSETANYGYT; V gene: TRBV6-1; J gene: TRBJ1-2; CDR3 length: 11
CDR3 protein: ASSLSTGFRSNQPQH; V gene: TRBV2; J gene: TRBJ1-5; CDR3 length: 15
CDR3 protein: ASKDERRADTQY; V gene: TRBV19; J gene: TRBJ2-3; CDR3 length: 12
CDR3 protein: ASNSQASGQETQY; V gene: TRBV2; J gene: TRBJ2-5; CDR3 length: 13
CDR3 protein: ASSSTSGGLYEQY; V gene: TRBV6-5; J gene: TRBJ2-7; CDR3 length: 13
CDR3 protein: ASSPPEGGQGYEQY; V gene: TRBV18; J gene: TRBJ2-7; CDR3 length: 14
CDR3 protein: ATSDGGSYNEQF; V gene: TRBV24-1; J gene: TRBJ2-1; CDR3 length: 12
CDR3 protein: ASSPTGTGPGGYGYT; V gene: TRBV3-1/TRBV3-2; J gene: TRBJ1-2; CDR3 length: 15
CDR3 protein: ASSDGGGSQPQH; V gene: TRBV25-1; J gene: TRBJ1-5; CDR3 length: 12
CDR3 protein: ASSPGQGAWEQY; V gene: TRBV11-3; J gene: TRBJ2-7; CDR3 length: 12
CDR3 protein: ASSEALRGQGGD; V gene: TRBV2; J gene: TRBJ2-5; CDR3 length: 12
CDR3 protein: ASSKQKGTDTQY; V gene: TRBV18; J gene: TRBJ2-3; CDR3 length: 12
CDR3 protein: ASSYSPGQGNTIY; V gene: TRBV6-5; J gene: TRBJ1-3; CDR3 length: 13
CDR3 protein: ASRIAGGVNIQY; V gene: TRBV6-5; J gene: TRBJ2-4; CDR3 length: 12
CDR3 protein: ASSETGTEAF; V gene: TRBV2; J gene: TRBJ1-1; CDR3 length: 10
CDR3 protein: ASSSPTSGYKDTQY; V gene: TRBV28; J gene: TRBJ2-3; CDR3 length: 14
CDR3 protein: ASSYGQGVAKNIQY; V gene: TRBV6-5; J gene: TRBJ2-4; CDR3 length: 14
CDR3 protein: SAGTAYSGNTIY; V gene: TRBV29-1; J gene: TRBJ1-3; CDR3 length: 12
CDR3 protein: ASSQEGSGIGQPQH; V gene: TRBV4-1; J gene: TRBJ1-5; CDR3 length: 14
CDR3 protein: ASGQATEAF; V gene: TRBV6-5; J gene: TRBJ1-1; CDR3 length: 9
CDR3 protein: ASSQTPSSYEQY; V gene: TRBV7-9; J gene: TRBJ2-7; CDR3 length: 12
CDR3 protein: ASGGQGGAVNSPLH; V gene: TRBV2; J gene: TRBJ1-6; CDR3 length: 14
CDR3 protein: ASSNRVPDTEAF; V gene: TRBV10-2; J gene: TRBJ1-1; CDR3 length: 12